One sample yielded the 17 T cell receptor beta chains listed below, sequenced in a study of blood T cells in healthy people across ages. A second roughly 7 to 11 cycle PCR used barcoded and J-beta primers. TCRdb re-called the 5' RACE reads through MiXCR, storing one row per CDR3 protein. The sample consists of 1.4 million to 1.5 million distinct CDR3 sequences, 42% of them appearing once. The material sequenced was blood. These receptors were collected from a woman aged 18-29 years in good health.

This chain links TRBV6-2 or TRBV6-3 with TRBJ2-5, with D unresolved. CDR1 is MNHEY, CDR2 SVGEGT, per germline. The CDR3 spans 11 residues. The V end was cut by 7 bases, the J end by 11 bases, with 14 bases between. The CDR3 reads CASKEHNEQYF. The CDR3 DNA follows: TGTGCCAGCAAGGAACACAATGAGCAGTACTTC.

CDR3 bases: TGTGCCAGCAGCTCGCCCCGACTAGCGGAGAGAAATGAGCAGTTCTTC. Residues: CASSSPRLAERNEQFF. V and J are TRBV7-2 and TRBJ2-1; 9 bases fit TRBD2. This CDR3 comprises 16 residues. The germline V gene has CDR1 SGHTA and CDR2 FQGNSA. J lost 7 bases, V lost 4 bases, and 11 bases had no gene match.

DNA of the CDR3: TGTGCCAGCAGTCCCTCGGACTGGGGGAGAGGCTACACCTTC. Translated, it gives CASSPSDWGRGYTF. The V and J genes are TRBV12-3 or TRBV12-4 and TRBJ1-2, with D tentatively TRBD1 (5 bases). V lost 5 bases, J lost 8 bases, and 18 bases lay in between. The CDR3 totals 14 residues.

This clonotype was found a few times. The J gene is TRBJ2-3, the V gene TRBV24-1; the D gene is possibly TRBD2 (5 bases). Deletions cut 3 bases from V and 3 bases from J, with 15 bases between. This CDR3 region has 16 residues. Germline loops: CDR1 KGHDR, CDR2 SFDVKD. The CDR3 loop reads CATSDPITGKTDTQYF. As DNA, the CDR3 is TGTGCCACCAGTGATCCCATCACGGGGAAGACAGATACGCAGTATTTT.

This clonotype was counted between two and nine times. This chain links TRBV28 with TRBJ2-1; D gene uncertain. Germline V gene lookup returns CDR1 MDHEN and CDR2 SYDVKM. This CDR3 comprises 12 residues. Trimming cost V 10 bases and J 2 bases, with 9 bases left between them. CDR3 protein: CATSVTYNEQFF. Written as DNA, the CDR3 is TGTGCCACGAGCGTTACCTACAATGAGCAGTTCTTC.

The chain carries TRBV24-1 and TRBJ2-1; D possibly matches TRBD1 or TRBD2 (5 bases each). This CDR3 comprises 16 residues. V gave up 2 bases and J gave up 0 bases, with 10 bases separating them. The V gene's germline CDR1 is KGHDR and CDR2 SFDVKD. The CDR3 sequence: CATSDWDGSSYNEQFF. CDR3 nucleotides: TGTGCCACCAGTGATTGGGACGGCAGCTCCTACAATGAGCAGTTCTTC.

The chain recombines TRBV12-3 or TRBV12-4 with TRBJ2-5; D is uncertain. Between the trimmed V and J ends, which lost 1 base and 2 bases, there was a span of 5 bases. The length of the CDR3 is 13 residues. The DNA for the CDR3 is TGTGCCAGCAGTTTAGAATTTCAAGAGACCCAGTACTTC. This translates into CASSLEFQETQYF.

This clonotype was picked up a small number of times. The chain couples TRBV20-1 to TRBJ2-7, with D possibly matching TRBD2 (6 bases). Germline lookup yields CDR1 DFQATT and CDR2 SNEGSKA (reference sequence). The CDR3 loop spans 14 amino acids. V shed 0 bases and J shed 2 bases, with 11 bases lying between them. Here the CDR3 reads CSARDPRGTYEQYF. The CDR3 nucleotides are TGCAGTGCTAGAGATCCGCGGGGTACCTACGAGCAGTACTTC.

This clonotype has only a few counts. The V gene is TRBV5-1, the J gene TRBJ2-7; TRBD1 matches 9 bases. Germline lookup yields CDR1 SGHRS and CDR2 YFSETQ. V lost 4 bases and J lost 6; bases outside the gene matches: 11. This CDR3 contains 15 residues. As DNA, the CDR3 is TGCGCCAGCAGCAAACCCGGGACAGGGCCCCTCGAGCAGTACTTC. Protein sequence: CASSKPGTGPLEQYF.

This chain connects TRBV7-2 to TRBJ1-6, with D tentatively TRBD1 (5 bases). CDR1 is SGHTA, CDR2 FQGNSA, per germline. Trimming shortened V by 2 bases and J by 8 bases, and 10 bases separated the two germline ends. CDR3 length equals 14 residues. The CDR3 DNA reads TGTGCCAGCAGCTTAAAGTCAGGGTATTCACCCCTCCACTTT. Its translation: CASSLKSGYSPLHF.

This clonotype was counted between two and nine times. The CDR3 coding sequence is TGTGCCAGCAGCCTCGGGGGGGGACTAGCGGGATTTCGAGATACGCAGTATTTT. Translated, it gives CASSLGGGLAGFRDTQYF. The chain has TRBV7-2 and TRBJ2-3; 13 positions match TRBD2. Germline values: CDR1 SGHTA, CDR2 FQGNSA. Unmatched junction bases numbered 13, after V lost 5 bases and J lost 5 bases. The CDR3 covers 18 residues.

The chain recombines TRBV13 with TRBJ1-2; no definite D call. Germline V gives CDR1 PRHDT, CDR2 FYEKMQ (reference sequence). Trimming shortened V by 5 bases and J by 4 bases, and 14 bases separated the two germline ends. This CDR3 is built from 14 residues. The CDR3 DNA is TGTGCCAGCAGCCAAGAAAGGAAAACCTATGGCTACACCTTC. Amino acid sequence: CASSQERKTYGYTF.

This chain uses TRBV6-2 or TRBV6-3 with TRBJ1-2; D call uncertain. V was trimmed by 11 bases and J by 8 bases, leaving 24 bases between them. Germline CDR1 and CDR2: MNHEY and SVGEGT. This CDR3 spans 14 amino acids. The CDR3 region is CAYKDRASRYGYTF. The CDR3 nucleotides read TGTGCCTACAAGGACCGGGCCTCTCGCTACGGCTACACCTTC.

This clonotype was observed a handful of times. The chain has TRBV21-1 and TRBJ2-1; the table's TRBD1 call for D was not verified on the DNA. TRBV21-1 is a pseudogene segment. This CDR3 has 16 residues. CDR3 DNA sequence: TGTGCCAGCAGCAAGGGCGGGGACAGGGGTAACAATGAGCAGTTCTTC. Translation: CASSKGGDRGNNEQFF.

This clonotype was counted between two and nine times. The gene calls are TRBV10-3 and TRBJ2-2; D gene uncertain. Trimming stripped 2 bases from V and 5 bases from J, with 6 bases between. CDR1 ENHRY and CDR2 SYGVKD come from the germline V gene. This CDR3 comprises 13 residues. CDR3 region: CAISENPTGELFF. CDR3 coding DNA: TGTGCCATCAGTGAGAACCCGACCGGGGAGCTGTTTTTT.

This clonotype was picked up a small number of times. The chain employs TRBV20-1 and TRBJ2-7; perhaps TRBD2 as D (6 bases). The CDR3 consists of 14 residues. Trimming took 5 bases from V and 0 from J, leaving 14 bases between them. Germline CDR1 and CDR2: DFQATT and SNEGSKA (reference sequence). The CDR3 here is CSALVSGFSYEQYF. The CDR3 coding sequence is TGCAGTGCTCTCGTCAGCGGGTTCTCCTACGAGCAGTACTTC.

The genes are TRBV5-1 and TRBJ2-5; tentative D call: TRBD1 (6 bases). The CDR3 contains 15 residues. In germline, CDR1 is SGHRS, CDR2 YFSETQ. The V and J ends lost 6 bases and 2 bases respectively, with 17 bases between them. The CDR3 region is CASTRVPGQQETQYF. CDR3 in DNA: TGCGCCAGCACACGGGTACCGGGACAACAAGAGACCCAGTACTTC.